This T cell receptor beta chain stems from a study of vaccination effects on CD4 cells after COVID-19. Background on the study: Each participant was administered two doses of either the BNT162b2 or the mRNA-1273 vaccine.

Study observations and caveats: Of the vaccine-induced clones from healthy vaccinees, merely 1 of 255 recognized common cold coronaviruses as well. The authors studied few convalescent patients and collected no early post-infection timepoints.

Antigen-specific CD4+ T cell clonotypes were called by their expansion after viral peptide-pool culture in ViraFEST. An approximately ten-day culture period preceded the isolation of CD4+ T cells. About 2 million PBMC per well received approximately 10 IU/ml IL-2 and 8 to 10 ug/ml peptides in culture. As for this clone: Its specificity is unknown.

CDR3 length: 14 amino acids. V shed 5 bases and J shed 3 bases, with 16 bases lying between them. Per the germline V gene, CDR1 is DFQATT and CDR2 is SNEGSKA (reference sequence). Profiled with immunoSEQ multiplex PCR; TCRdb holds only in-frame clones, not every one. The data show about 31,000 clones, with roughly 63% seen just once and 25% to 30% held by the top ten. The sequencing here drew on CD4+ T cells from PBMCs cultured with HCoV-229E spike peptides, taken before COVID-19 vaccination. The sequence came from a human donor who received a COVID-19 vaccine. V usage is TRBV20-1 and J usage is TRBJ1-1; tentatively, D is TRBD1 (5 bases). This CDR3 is CSARVGGADTEAFF. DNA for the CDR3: TGCAGTGCTCGTGTTGGGGGTGCGGACACTGAAGCTTTCTTT.